This entry lists 5 T cell receptor beta chains sequenced from one sample in a study of blood T cell repertoires in COVID-19. Sequencing was performed with immunoSEQ multiplex PCR; in TCRdb, only in-frame clones are kept and a portion is missing. In the table there are roughly 260,000 clones, roughly 86% of which are singletons. The sample was PBMCs or T cells enriched from blood (not recorded which). These receptors originate from a woman aged 25 to 39 with acute COVID-19.

The V and J genes are TRBV30 and TRBJ2-6, with a weak D call TRBD2 (5 bases). This CDR3 has 15 residues. Trimming cost V 1 base and J 0 bases, with 7 bases left between them. Per the germline V gene, CDR1 is GTSNPN and CDR2 is SVGIG (reference sequence). The CDR3 DNA follows: TGTGCCTGGAGTGAGGGAGCCTCTGGGGCCAACGTCCTGACTTTC. Encoded protein: CAWSEGASGANVLTF.

The rearrangement links TRBV11-2 to TRBJ1-1; D is undetermined. The CDR3 extends over 13 amino acids. Deletions cut 4 bases from V and 4 bases from J, with 10 bases between. CDR1 is SGHAT and CDR2 is FQNNGV in the germline V gene. Here the CDR3 reads CASSSLGVTEAFF. The CDR3 coding sequence is TGTGCCAGCAGCTCCCTAGGCGTCACTGAAGCTTTCTTT.

Remarks on this clone: Different DNA sequences within this sample yield the same CDR3. The chain links TRBV29-1 to TRBJ2-2; D not certain. Trimming took off 1 base at V and 1 base at J, with 4 bases between the two ends. Germline CDR1 is SQVTM and CDR2 is ANQGSEA. The CDR3 runs 13 residues. The CDR3 protein is CSVEGENTGELFF. For the CDR3, the DNA is TGCAGCGTTGAAGGAGAGAACACCGGGGAGCTGTTTTTT.

V and J are TRBV11-2 and TRBJ2-3; D possibly corresponds to TRBD2 (6 bases). The ends were cut back, 0 bases at V and 2 bases at J, with 9 bases in the middle. CDR3 length: 15 amino acids. Germline CDR1 is SGHAT and CDR2 is FQNNGV. This chain's CDR3 is CASSLETSFTDTQYF. CDR3 in DNA: TGTGCCAGCAGCTTAGAAACTAGCTTCACAGATACGCAGTATTTT.

This chain links TRBV6-5 with TRBJ1-1; D call uncertain. CDR1 is MNHEY and CDR2 is SVGAGI in the germline V gene. This CDR3 has 12 amino acids. V was cut by 0 bases and J by 8 bases, with 7 bases left in between. CDR3 DNA: TGTGCCAGCAGTTACTCGAGAGGGGAAGCTTTCTTT. This sequence encodes CASSYSRGEAFF.